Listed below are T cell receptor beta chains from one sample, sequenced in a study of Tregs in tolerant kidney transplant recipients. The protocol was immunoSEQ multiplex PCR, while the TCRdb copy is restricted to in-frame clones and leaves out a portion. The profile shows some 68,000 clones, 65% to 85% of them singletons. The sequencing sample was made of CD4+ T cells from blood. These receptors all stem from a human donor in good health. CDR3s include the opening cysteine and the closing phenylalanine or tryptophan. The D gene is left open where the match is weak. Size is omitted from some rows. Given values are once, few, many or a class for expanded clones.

cdr3_aa: CASSQDAGRSPLGYTF
cdr3_nt: TGCGCCAGCAGCCAAGATGCGGGGCGCAGCCCTCTTGGCTACACCTTC
d_call: .
v_call: TRBV4-3
j_call: TRBJ1-2
clone_size: .

cdr3_aa: CASSPLTGTGEAFF
cdr3_nt: TGTGCCAGCAGTCCCCTTACAGGGACGGGTGAAGCTTTCTTT
d_call: .
v_call: TRBV6-5
j_call: TRBJ1-1
clone_size: .

cdr3_aa: CASSDKTSGSHTRADTQYF
cdr3_nt: TGCGCCAGCAGCGACAAGACTAGCGGGAGCCATACGCGGGCAGATACGCAGTATTTT
d_call: TRBD2
v_call: TRBV5-1
j_call: TRBJ2-3
clone_size: .

cdr3_aa: CSARRGVGQYF
cdr3_nt: TGCAGTGCTAGGCGCGGAGTTGGGCAGTATTTT
d_call: .
v_call: TRBV20-1
j_call: TRBJ2-3
clone_size: .

cdr3_aa: CASSWTATTEAFF
cdr3_nt: TGTGCCAGCAGTTGGACGGCGACCACTGAAGCTTTCTTT
d_call: .
v_call: TRBV27
j_call: TRBJ1-1
clone_size: .

cdr3_aa: CASSLGGANVLTF
cdr3_nt: TGTGCCAGCAGCTTAGGTGGGGCCAACGTCCTGACTTTC
d_call: .
v_call: TRBV11-2
j_call: TRBJ2-6
clone_size: few

cdr3_aa: CASSFSTSPQYF
cdr3_nt: TGTGCCAGCAGCTTTTCGACTAGCCCGCAGTACTTC
d_call: TRBD2
v_call: TRBV7-9
j_call: TRBJ2-7
clone_size: few

cdr3_aa: CASSLGPQSSGNTIYF
cdr3_nt: TGTGCCAGCAGCTTAGGGCCACAGAGCTCTGGAAACACCATATATTTT
d_call: .
v_call: TRBV11-2
j_call: TRBJ1-3
clone_size: .

cdr3_aa: CASSVEGGEVSPLHF
cdr3_nt: TGTGCCAGCAGCGTAGAGGGAGGGGAGGTCTCACCCCTCCACTTT
d_call: .
v_call: TRBV9
j_call: TRBJ1-6
clone_size: few

cdr3_aa: CASSLDRAKKDTEAFF
cdr3_nt: TGCGCCAGCAGCCTGGACAGGGCAAAGAAGGACACTGAAGCTTTCTTT
d_call: TRBD1
v_call: TRBV5-1
j_call: TRBJ1-1
clone_size: .

cdr3_aa: CASRRGTGSTWDNEKLFF
cdr3_nt: TGCGCCAGCAGGAGGGGGACAGGGTCCACGTGGGACAATGAAAAACTGTTTTTT
d_call: TRBD1
v_call: TRBV5-1
j_call: TRBJ1-4
clone_size: .

cdr3_aa: CASSHGRGYSYEQYF
cdr3_nt: TGCGCCAGCAGCCACGGGCGGGGGTATTCCTACGAGCAGTACTTC
d_call: TRBD2
v_call: TRBV4-1
j_call: TRBJ2-7
clone_size: .

cdr3_aa: CASSVQGSNSPLHF
cdr3_nt: TGTGCCAGCAGCGTACAGGGCTCCAATTCACCCCTCCACTTT
d_call: .
v_call: TRBV9
j_call: TRBJ1-6
clone_size: .

cdr3_aa: CASTLGPSGRMVNEQFF
cdr3_nt: TGTGCCAGCACCCTAGGGCCTAGCGGGAGGATGGTCAATGAGCAGTTCTTC
d_call: TRBD2
v_call: TRBV7-9
j_call: TRBJ2-1
clone_size: .

cdr3_aa: CATSRDRDRDYGYTF
cdr3_nt: TGTGCCACCAGCAGAGATAGGGACAGGGACTATGGCTACACCTTC
d_call: TRBD1
v_call: TRBV15
j_call: TRBJ1-2
clone_size: .

cdr3_aa: CASHEAGTAYNEQFF
cdr3_nt: TGTGCCAGCCACGAAGCCGGGACAGCCTACAATGAGCAGTTCTTC
d_call: TRBD1
v_call: TRBV27
j_call: TRBJ2-1
clone_size: .

cdr3_aa: CASSISNANTEAFF
cdr3_nt: TGTGCCAGCAGCATCAGCAATGCGAACACTGAAGCTTTCTTT
d_call: .
v_call: TRBV5-5
j_call: TRBJ1-1
clone_size: .

cdr3_aa: CSARTGVEKLFF
cdr3_nt: TGCAGCGCCAGGACAGGGGTTGAAAAACTGTTTTTT
d_call: TRBD1
v_call: TRBV29-1
j_call: TRBJ1-4
clone_size: .

cdr3_aa: CASSTQQGTEQYF
cdr3_nt: TGTGCCAGCAGCACACAACAGGGTACCGAGCAGTACTTC
d_call: .
v_call: TRBV7-2
j_call: TRBJ2-7
clone_size: .

cdr3_aa: CASSSVGGFTYEQYF
cdr3_nt: TGTGCCAGCAGCTCGGTGGGGGGTTTTACCTACGAGCAGTACTTC
d_call: .
v_call: TRBV5-4
j_call: TRBJ2-7
clone_size: .

cdr3_aa: CASSLNPTGNTGELFF
cdr3_nt: TGTGCCAGCAGCCTAAACCCGACAGGGAACACCGGGGAGCTGTTTTTT
d_call: .
v_call: TRBV5-4
j_call: TRBJ2-2
clone_size: .

cdr3_aa: CASSVGGTFTDTQYF
cdr3_nt: TGTGCCAGCAGCGTAGGGGGGACTTTCACAGATACGCAGTATTTT
d_call: .
v_call: TRBV9
j_call: TRBJ2-3
clone_size: few

cdr3_aa: CASSLGEGAQPQHF
cdr3_nt: TGTGCCAGCAGCTTGGGAGAGGGGGCTCAGCCCCAGCATTTT
d_call: TRBD1
v_call: TRBV7-9
j_call: TRBJ1-5
clone_size: medium-sized

cdr3_aa: CASSYWRVNQETQYF
cdr3_nt: TGTGCCAGCAGCTATTGGCGGGTTAACCAAGAGACCCAGTACTTC
d_call: .
v_call: TRBV7-9
j_call: TRBJ2-5
clone_size: .

cdr3_aa: CASGLVLGVKTHYEQYF
cdr3_nt: TGTGCTAGTGGTTTGGTACTAGGAGTAAAGACCCACTACGAGCAGTACTTC
d_call: .
v_call: TRBV12-5
j_call: TRBJ2-7
clone_size: .

cdr3_aa: CASSRGQSTQEQYF
cdr3_nt: TGTGCCAGCAGTAGGGGACAGTCGACCCAAGAGCAGTACTTC
d_call: TRBD1
v_call: TRBV6-5
j_call: TRBJ2-7
clone_size: .

cdr3_aa: CARHADIQYF
cdr3_nt: TGTGCCAGGCACGCGGACATTCAGTACTTC
d_call: .
v_call: TRBV21-1
j_call: TRBJ2-4
clone_size: .

cdr3_aa: CASSVRGYGSRDGYTF
cdr3_nt: TGTGCCAGCAGCGTCCGGGGTTACGGCTCCAGGGATGGCTACACCTTC
d_call: .
v_call: TRBV9
j_call: TRBJ1-2
clone_size: few

cdr3_aa: CASSARALGDRQETQYF
cdr3_nt: TGTGCCAGCAGCGCCCGAGCGCTTGGGGACCGACAAGAGACCCAGTACTTC
d_call: .
v_call: TRBV9
j_call: TRBJ2-5
clone_size: .

cdr3_aa: CASSASPGSYNEQFF
cdr3_nt: TGTGCCAGCAGTGCCTCGCCTGGCTCCTACAATGAGCAGTTCTTC
d_call: .
v_call: TRBV6-4
j_call: TRBJ2-1
clone_size: once

cdr3_aa: CSVNQGSEKLFF
cdr3_nt: TGCAGCGTAAATCAGGGGAGTGAAAAACTGTTTTTT
d_call: .
v_call: TRBV29-1
j_call: TRBJ1-4
clone_size: .

cdr3_aa: CASSWADGSYEQYF
cdr3_nt: TGTGCCAGCAGCTGGGCGGACGGTTCCTACGAGCAGTACTTC
d_call: .
v_call: TRBV5-8
j_call: TRBJ2-7
clone_size: few

cdr3_aa: CASSLVGQLSSYEQYF
cdr3_nt: TGCGCCAGCAGCTTGGTGGGACAGCTGAGCTCCTACGAGCAGTACTTC
d_call: TRBD1
v_call: TRBV5-1
j_call: TRBJ2-7
clone_size: .

cdr3_aa: CASSSRLATAPYEQYF
cdr3_nt: TGTGCCAGCAGCTCCCGGCTAGCGACAGCTCCCTACGAGCAGTACTTC
d_call: .
v_call: TRBV13
j_call: TRBJ2-7
clone_size: .

cdr3_aa: CASLRELAGQTEQFF
cdr3_nt: TGTGCCAGTCTCCGTGAACTAGCGGGACAGACAGAGCAGTTCTTC
d_call: TRBD2
v_call: TRBV2
j_call: TRBJ2-1
clone_size: .

cdr3_aa: CASSPDSNYGYTF
cdr3_nt: TGTGCCAGCAGCCCGGACAGTAACTATGGCTACACCTTC
d_call: .
v_call: TRBV7-2
j_call: TRBJ1-2
clone_size: .

cdr3_aa: CAWSSGPSGPQQYF
cdr3_nt: TGTGCCTGGAGTTCCGGGCCTTCAGGGCCCCAGCAGTACTTC
d_call: .
v_call: TRBV30
j_call: TRBJ2-7
clone_size: .

cdr3_aa: CASSSIGDRGYEQYF
cdr3_nt: TGTGCCAGCAGCTCAATTGGAGACAGGGGTTACGAGCAGTACTTC
d_call: TRBD1
v_call: TRBV6-1
j_call: TRBJ2-7
clone_size: .

cdr3_aa: CASQTGLGYTF
cdr3_nt: TGTGCCAGCCAGACAGGGCTCGGCTACACCTTC
d_call: TRBD1
v_call: TRBV6-5
j_call: TRBJ1-2
clone_size: once

cdr3_aa: CASSQSRTGGDTQYF
cdr3_nt: TGTGCCAGCAGCCAATCCCGCACAGGGGGAGATACGCAGTATTTT
d_call: TRBD1
v_call: TRBV6-6
j_call: TRBJ2-3
clone_size: once

cdr3_aa: CAISAGETQYF
cdr3_nt: TGTGCCATCAGTGCGGGGGAGACCCAGTACTTC
d_call: .
v_call: TRBV10-3
j_call: TRBJ2-5
clone_size: once

cdr3_aa: CASSQDLAGMGAKNIQYF
cdr3_nt: TGCGCCAGCAGCCAAGATCTTGCAGGGATGGGAGCCAAAAACATTCAGTACTTC
d_call: .
v_call: TRBV4-1
j_call: TRBJ2-4
clone_size: .